These 15 T cell receptor beta chains originate from one sample sequenced in a study of T cells after yellow fever vaccination. TCRdb called the 5' RACE reads again in MiXCR, with one record for every CDR3 protein. This table holds around 310,000 distinct CDR3 sequences, approximately 4% found once. Specimen: PBMCs, collected 5 days after the yellow fever booster vaccination. The receptors here all came from a man younger than 35 who received the YFV17D yellow fever vaccine.

This clonotype was observed at least ten times. The rearrangement joins TRBV5-1 to TRBJ2-3; D is unclear. The CDR3 is 13 amino acids. Germline assignment: CDR1 SGHRS and CDR2 YFSETQ. The V end lost 4 bases, the J end lost 8 bases, and 14 bases lay between the germline ends. The CDR3 loop reads CASSPGAGRTQYF. CDR3 nucleotides: TGCGCCAGCAGCCCCGGCGCAGGCCGTACGCAGTATTTT.

The chain uses TRBV5-1 and TRBJ2-3; weak D call: TRBD2 (5 bases). Germline CDR1 and CDR2: SGHRS and YFSETQ. CDR3 length: 14 residues. With 0 bases removed from V and 4 bases from J, the gap between germline ends came to 9 bases. The CDR3 region is CASSLGGFPDTQYF. The CDR3 bases are TGCGCCAGCAGCTTGGGAGGGTTCCCAGATACGCAGTATTTT.

This clonotype showed up many times. The chain carries TRBV5-1 and TRBJ2-1; 12 bases are shared with TRBD2. Germline values: CDR1 SGHRS, CDR2 YFSETQ. Trimming removed 4 bases from V and 1 base from J; junction bases left unmatched: 3. The CDR3 has 16 residues. The CDR3 reads CASSLLAGGSYNEQFF. The CDR3 nucleotides read TGCGCCAGCAGCCTACTAGCGGGGGGATCCTACAATGAGCAGTTCTTC.

In its sample, this clonotype was seen a few times. The chain couples TRBV5-4 to TRBJ2-7; D not resolved. V lost 4 bases and J 0 bases, leaving 11 bases between the germline ends. The germline gives CDR1 SGHNT, CDR2 YYREEE (reference sequence). There are 14 residues in the CDR3. The CDR3 DNA is TGTGCCAGCAGCCCTTACGAAAGCTCCTACGAGCAGTACTTC. Its protein is CASSPYESSYEQYF.

The sample holds many counts of this clonotype. The J gene is TRBJ1-5, the V gene TRBV5-1; the D is unclear. This CDR3 has 14 amino acids. Germline loops: CDR1 SGHRS, CDR2 YFSETQ. Trimming stripped 5 bases from V and 4 bases from J, with 13 bases between. Here the CDR3 DNA reads TGCGCCAGCAGGGTGGACGGTGCAAATCAGCCCCAGCATTTT. Translation gives CASRVDGANQPQHF.

The chain is built from TRBV12-3 or TRBV12-4 and TRBJ1-5; D is undetermined. The CDR3 contains 12 residues. Trimming took off 3 bases at V and 6 bases at J, with 6 bases between the two ends. The CDR3: CASSLARQPQHF. CDR3 DNA sequence: TGTGCCAGCAGTTTGGCACGTCAGCCCCAGCATTTT.

Many counts were recorded for this clonotype. The chain uses TRBV20-1 and TRBJ2-7, with D possibly matching TRBD1 (6 bases). Trimming shortened V by 4 bases and J by 4 bases, and 20 bases separated the two germline ends. The CDR3 covers 15 residues. Germline CDR1 DFQATT, CDR2 SNEGSKA (reference sequence). This CDR3 is CSATAGTSNHYEQYV. As DNA, the CDR3 is TGCAGTGCTACCGCCGGGACATCGAACCATTACGAGCAGTACGTC.

In this sample, this clonotype turned up a few times. The chain is built from TRBV6-2 or TRBV6-3 and TRBJ1-2, with TRBD1 matching over 7 bases. Germline assignment: CDR1 MNHEY and CDR2 SVGEGT. V was clipped by 0 bases and J by 3 bases; unmatched bases: 1. The CDR3 runs to 14 residues. CDR3 residues: CASSYSTGYYGYTF. In DNA form, the CDR3 reads TGTGCCAGCAGTTACTCGACAGGGTACTATGGCTACACCTTC.

This clonotype turned up a few times. This chain uses TRBV5-1 with TRBJ2-5, with 7 bases matching TRBD1. Germline CDR1 is SGHRS and CDR2 is YFSETQ. Losses at the gene ends were 8 bases for V and 2 bases for J; bases not matched to a gene: 6. CDR3 size: 13 residues. CDR3 region: CASRDRLQETQYF. The CDR3 bases are TGCGCCAGTAGGGACAGACTACAAGAGACCCAGTACTTC.

This clonotype was recorded at least ten times. The CDR3 DNA sequence: TGCGCCAGTCGACTAGCAAACACAGATACGCAGTATTTT. Its translation: CASRLANTDTQYF. V is TRBV10-2 and J is TRBJ2-3, with 7 positions matching TRBD2. The length of the CDR3 is 13 residues. V lost 9 bases, J lost 2 bases, and 5 bases stayed unmatched. The V gene's germline CDR1 is WSHSY and CDR2 SAAADI.

This clonotype has only a few counts. The rearrangement joins TRBV11-2 to TRBJ2-1, with D perhaps TRBD2 (6 bases). Germline values: CDR1 SGHAT, CDR2 FQNNGV. V gave up 7 bases and J gave up 10 bases, with 11 bases separating them. The CDR3 spans 11 residues. CDR3 in DNA: TGTGCCAGCACCTCCGGACTAGAGCAGTTCTTC. Translated, it gives CASTSGLEQFF.

This clonotype appeared many times. The gene calls are TRBV20-1 and TRBJ1-2; D not certain. This CDR3 spans 13 amino acids. V was clipped by 2 bases and J by 4 bases, with 11 bases between them. Per the germline V gene, CDR1 is DFQATT and CDR2 is SNEGSKA (reference sequence). The CDR3 sequence: CSARSPLGYGYTF. CDR3 nucleotide sequence: TGCAGTGCTAGATCACCCTTAGGCTATGGCTACACCTTC.

This clonotype was observed at least ten times. This sequence joins TRBV5-1 and TRBJ2-7; 7 bases map to TRBD1. This CDR3 contains 14 residues. CDR1 is SGHRS, CDR2 YFSETQ, per germline. The ends lost 0 bases at V and 4 bases at J; junction bases unmatched: 4. CDR3 sequence reads: CASSLVPGGYEQYF. The CDR3 DNA follows: TGCGCCAGCAGCTTGGTACCAGGGGGATACGAGCAGTACTTC.

This clonotype was seen repeatedly, ten times or more. V is TRBV20-1 and J is TRBJ1-2, with no clear D. The ends were cut back, 0 bases at V and 2 bases at J, with 7 bases in the middle. The germline gives CDR1 DFQATT, CDR2 SNEGSKA (reference sequence). The CDR3 is 13 amino acids. The CDR3 bases are TGCAGTGCTAGAGATCACCTGAACTATGGCTACACCTTC. Protein sequence: CSARDHLNYGYTF.

The V call is TRBV18, the J call TRBJ2-7; 9 bases match TRBD2. CDR3 length: 14 amino acids. Germline CDR1 reads KGHSH; CDR2 reads LQKENI. The trim removed 2 bases at V and 3 bases at J, leaving 2 bases unmatched. The DNA for the CDR3 is TGTGCCAGCTCACCATCGACTAGCGGCTACGAGCAGTACTTC. Protein sequence: CASSPSTSGYEQYF. The full variable domain, with the rest looked up from reference TRBV18 and TRBJ2-7, is NAGVMQNPRHLVRRRGQEARLRCSPMKGHSHVYWYRQLPEEGLKFMVYLQKENIIDESGMPKERFSAEFPKEGPSILRIQQVVRGDSAAYFCASSPSTSGYEQYFGPGTRLTVT.